This TCR beta chain was identified during a study of shared clonotypes between healthy human individuals. As originally analysed: Because ImmunoSEQ provided only junction sequences with no quality scores, the filtering differed. Clones were read by immunoSEQ multiplex PCR, and TCRdb kept only the in-frame ones, dropping some. V, J and clone size are those of that table, while D and trimming were read from the DNA. This repertoire shows a few hundred thousand clones, around 72% found once; its top ten account for around 10%. The CDR3 spans 16 residues. The ends lost 5 bases at V and 5 bases at J; junction bases unmatched: 12. In germline, CDR1 is SGHRS, CDR2 YFSETQ. Study-level results: The sampled material consisted only of blood, and tissue repertoires are likely to differ.

A word on this clone: Its antigen remains unknown.

The chain joins TRBV5-1 to TRBJ2-1, with 8 positions matching TRBD2. The material sequenced was memory CD4+ T cells sorted from blood. Subset indicated: CD45RA-negative fraction. This receptor was identified in a man younger than 45 in good health. In nucleotides, the CDR3 is TGCGCCAGCAGGTCCACCGGACTAGCCGGCGACAATGAGCAGTTCTTC. Translating gives CASRSTGLAGDNEQFF.